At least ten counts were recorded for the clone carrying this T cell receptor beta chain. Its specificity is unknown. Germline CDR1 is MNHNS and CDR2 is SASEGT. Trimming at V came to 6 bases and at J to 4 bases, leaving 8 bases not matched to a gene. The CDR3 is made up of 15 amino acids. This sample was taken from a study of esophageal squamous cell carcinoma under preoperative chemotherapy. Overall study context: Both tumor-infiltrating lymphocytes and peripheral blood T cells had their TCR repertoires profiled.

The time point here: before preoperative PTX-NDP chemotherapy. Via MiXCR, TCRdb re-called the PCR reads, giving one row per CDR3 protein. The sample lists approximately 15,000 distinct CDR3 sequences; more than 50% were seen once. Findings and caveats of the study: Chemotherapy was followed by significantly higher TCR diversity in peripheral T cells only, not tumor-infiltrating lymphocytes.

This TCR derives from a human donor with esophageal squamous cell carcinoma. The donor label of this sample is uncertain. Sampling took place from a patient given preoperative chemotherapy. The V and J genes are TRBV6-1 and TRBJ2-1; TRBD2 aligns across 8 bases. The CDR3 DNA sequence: TGTGCCAGCAGCCCTAGCGCTAGCGGGTACAATGAGCAGTTCTTC. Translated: CASSPSASGYNEQFF.